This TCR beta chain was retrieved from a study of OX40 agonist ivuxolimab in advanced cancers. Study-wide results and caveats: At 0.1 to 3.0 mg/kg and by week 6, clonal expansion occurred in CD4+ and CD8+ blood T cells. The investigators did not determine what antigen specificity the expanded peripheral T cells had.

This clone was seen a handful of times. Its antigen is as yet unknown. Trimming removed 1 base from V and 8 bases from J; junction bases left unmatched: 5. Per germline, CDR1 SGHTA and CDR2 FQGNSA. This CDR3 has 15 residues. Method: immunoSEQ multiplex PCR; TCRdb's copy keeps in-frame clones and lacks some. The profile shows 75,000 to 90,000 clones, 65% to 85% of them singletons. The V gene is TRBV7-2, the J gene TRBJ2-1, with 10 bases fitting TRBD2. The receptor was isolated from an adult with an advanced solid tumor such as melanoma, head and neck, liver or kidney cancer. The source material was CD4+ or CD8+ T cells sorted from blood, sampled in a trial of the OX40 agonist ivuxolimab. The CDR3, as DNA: TGTGCCAGCAGCTTAGTATCTAGCGGGAGTTATGAGCAGTTCTTC. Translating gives CASSLVSSGSYEQFF.